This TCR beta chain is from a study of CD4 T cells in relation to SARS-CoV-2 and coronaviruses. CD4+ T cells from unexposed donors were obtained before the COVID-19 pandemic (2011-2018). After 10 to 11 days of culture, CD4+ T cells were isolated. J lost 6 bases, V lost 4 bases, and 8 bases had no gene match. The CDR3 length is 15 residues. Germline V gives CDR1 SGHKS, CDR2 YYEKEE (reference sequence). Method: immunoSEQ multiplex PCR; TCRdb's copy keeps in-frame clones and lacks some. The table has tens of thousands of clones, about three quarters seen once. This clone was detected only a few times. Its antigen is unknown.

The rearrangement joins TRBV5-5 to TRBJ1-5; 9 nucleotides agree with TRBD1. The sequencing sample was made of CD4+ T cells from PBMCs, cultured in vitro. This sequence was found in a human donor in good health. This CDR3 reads CASSITGGEVQPQHF. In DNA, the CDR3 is TGTGCCAGCAGCATCACAGGGGGCGAGGTTCAGCCCCAGCATTTT.